Listed below are T cell receptor beta chains from one sample, sequenced in a study of human T cells and chemical hapten exposure. TCRdb called the RACE reads again in MiXCR, with one record for every CDR3 protein. This sample carries 74,000 or so distinct CDR3 sequences, roughly 10% of them seen once, and the ten largest clones take 3.5%. Sequenced material: whole blood, taken in connection with sensitization to the hapten diphenylcyclopropenone (DPC). The receptors come from an older woman with alopecia areata. Some clones in this sample may be carry-over from other donors' samples. Both conserved end residues are part of each CDR3. The D gene is left open where the match is weak. Clone size appears in some rows only: once, few, many, or a class for an expanded clone.

many | TRBJ2-1 | TRBV6-5 | TRBD2 | TGTGCCTCCCAGTTAAAAGGTAGCGGGGGGGCCGTTGAGCAGTTCTTC | CASQLKGSGGAVEQFF
many | TRBJ1-1 | TRBV11-2 | NA | TGTGCCAGCAGCTTGGAGGCGACTGAAGCTTTCTTT | CASSLEATEAFF
NA | TRBJ1-1 | TRBV27 | NA | TGTGCCAGCAGTCCCAAGGGCTCGAACACTGAAGCTTTCTTT | CASSPKGSNTEAFF
few | TRBJ2-3 | TRBV14 | NA | TGTGCCAGCAGCCAAGAAATCTCTAGCAGACTCACAGATACGCAGTATTTT | CASSQEISSRLTDTQYF
few | TRBJ1-6 | TRBV18 | TRBD1 | TGTGCCAGCTCACCGGGACAGGGTGCGGTACATGGTAATTCACCCCTCCACTTT | CASSPGQGAVHGNSPLHF
NA | TRBJ2-5 | TRBV11-2 | NA | TGTGCCAGCAGCTTAGCCGGGGGAATACAAGAGACCCAGTACTTC | CASSLAGGIQETQYF
few | TRBJ2-7 | TRBV2 | TRBD2 | TGTGCCAGCAGTTATAGGGGACTAGCGGGGGTCTCCTACGAGCAGTACTTC | CASSYRGLAGVSYEQYF
NA | TRBJ2-3 | TRBV5-1 | TRBD2 | TGCGCCAGCAGCCCCGGGGCTAGCGGAGACACAGATACGCAGTATTTT | CASSPGASGDTDTQYF
many | TRBJ1-1 | TRBV7-9 | NA | TGTGCCAGCAGGCCAGACAGCAGGAACGGGGCTGAAGCTTTCTTT | CASRPDSRNGAEAFF
few | TRBJ2-7 | TRBV29-1 | TRBD1 | TGCAGCGCCGTGTCCGGGACAGGCGGTTACGAGCAGTACTTC | CSAVSGTGGYEQYF
many | TRBJ1-3 | TRBV13 | NA | TGTGCCAGCAGCTTCTTTCCGGGGGACTCTGGAAACACCATATATTTT | CASSFFPGDSGNTIYF
few | TRBJ1-6 | TRBV28 | NA | TGTGCCAGTACCTCCGGGGGAAGTAATTCACCCCTCCACTTT | CASTSGGSNSPLHF
many | TRBJ1-4 | TRBV3-1 | TRBD1 | TGTGCCAGCAGCCAGGTAACAGGGGGCGCTCGGGAAAAACTGTTTTTT | CASSQVTGGAREKLFF
NA | TRBJ1-6 | TRBV7-6 | NA | TGTGCCAGCAGCTTAGGCGACAGTAATTCACCCCTCCACTTT | CASSLGDSNSPLHF
many | TRBJ1-5 | TRBV5-1 | NA | TGCGCCAGCGCCGCCCAAAGTGGCAATCAGCCCCAGCATTTT | CASAAQSGNQPQHF
NA | TRBJ1-6 | TRBV18 | NA | TGTGCCAGCTCACCACCGGGGGAATTGAGTTCACCCCTCCACTTT | CASSPPGELSSPLHF
many | TRBJ1-1 | TRBV7-9 | NA | TGTGCCAGCAGCTTATCAGCCGGGCGGGCTTTCTTT | CASSLSAGRAFF
NA | TRBJ2-7 | TRBV2 | NA | TGTGCCAACGGACTTACTAAGCTCGAGCAGTACTTC | CANGLTKLEQYF
many | TRBJ2-3 | TRBV7-2 | NA | TGTGCCAGCAGCCAAAACAGGGCTAGCACAGATACGCAGTATTTT | CASSQNRASTDTQYF
NA | TRBJ2-4 | TRBV6-6 | TRBD1 | TGTGCCAGCAGTTACTTGGGACAGGGCGCAGGATCCAAAAACATTCAGTACTTC | CASSYLGQGAGSKNIQYF
NA | TRBJ2-5 | TRBV10-3 | TRBD2 | TGTGCCATCAGTCCAGCGGGGGGCGGAGAGACCCAGTACTTC | CAISPAGGGETQYF
many | TRBJ1-1 | TRBV7-3 | NA | TGTGCCAGCAGCTTAACAGGCCATCGGGGCGGCACTGAAGCTTTCTTT | CASSLTGHRGGTEAFF
few | TRBJ2-1 | TRBV28 | TRBD1 | TGTGCCAGCAGTCTTAATGACAGGGTCGGGGTCTTC | CASSLNDRVGVF
few | TRBJ2-7 | TRBV11-2 | NA | TGTGCCAGCAGCTTCGGGGGACGCTTCTACGAGCAGTACTTC | CASSFGGRFYEQYF
once | TRBJ2-3 | TRBV9 | NA | TGTGCCAGCAGCGTAGGGGGATTTAAGACAGATACGCAGTATTTT | CASSVGGFKTDTQYF
few | TRBJ2-3 | TRBV3-1 | NA | TGTGCCAGCAGGTTCTCTGGGAGCACAGATACGCAGTATTTT | CASRFSGSTDTQYF
NA | TRBJ2-5 | TRBV5-1 | NA | TGCGCCAGCAGCCAACGGGGGCAGGAGACCCAGTACTTC | CASSQRGQETQYF
many | TRBJ1-3 | TRBV19 | NA | TGTGCCAGTAGTATAAGGCCGGGACCGACCTCTGGAAACACCATATATTTT | CASSIRPGPTSGNTIYF
NA | TRBJ2-7 | TRBV20-1 | NA | TGCAGTGCTAGAGATCTTGGGCTAAAGACGGATAGCTACGAGCAGTACTTC | CSARDLGLKTDSYEQYF
NA | TRBJ2-7 | TRBV7-3 | TRBD2 | TGTGCCAGCAGCTCGGGACTAGCAGGGGACGAGCAGTACTTC | CASSSGLAGDEQYF
few | TRBJ1-4 | TRBV3-1 | NA | TGTGCCAGCAGTTCCTGGTCTGCAACTAATGAAAAACTGTTTTTT | CASSSWSATNEKLFF
few | TRBJ2-3 | TRBV11-2 | NA | TGTGCCAGCTCGCCCGGCGTCACCGGAGATACGCAGTATTTT | CASSPGVTGDTQYF
many | TRBJ1-3 | TRBV6-6 | NA | TGTGCCAGCAGTTACTCGATGGGGGGAACTGGAAACACCATATATTTT | CASSYSMGGTGNTIYF
few | TRBJ1-6 | TRBV3-1 | NA | TGTGCCAGCAGCCAAGGAGCCCCCAGGGGCCATTCACCCCTCCACTTT | CASSQGAPRGHSPLHF
few | TRBJ1-6 | TRBV4-1 | NA | TGCGCCAGCAGCCAGGCAGGACCACCCAATTCACCCCTCCACTTT | CASSQAGPPNSPLHF
few | TRBJ1-3 | TRBV12-3/TRBV12-4 | NA | TGTGCCAGCAGTTTAGGGATCTCTGGAAACACCATATATTTT | CASSLGISGNTIYF
many | TRBJ2-5 | TRBV2 | NA | TGTGCCAGCAGAGAGGGGACGGCTGCAACCCAGTACTTC | CASREGTAATQYF
few | TRBJ1-2 | TRBV6-1 | NA | TGTGCCAGCAGGGCCCGATGGGGTGCCAACTATGGCTACACCTTC | CASRARWGANYGYTF
NA | TRBJ1-1 | TRBV6-1 | NA | TGTGCCAGCAATTGGCAGGTTGACACTGAAGCTTTCTTT | CASNWQVDTEAFF
NA | TRBJ2-1 | TRBV7-9 | NA | TGTGCCAGCAGCCCACCCCTCAATGAGCAGTTCTTC | CASSPPLNEQFF
few | TRBJ1-6 | TRBV5-4 | NA | TGTGCCAGCAGCACCCTAGGATCGAACCCTTATAATTCACCCCTCCACTTT | CASSTLGSNPYNSPLHF